The 27 T cell receptor beta chains below all came from one sample that was sequenced in a study of cytomegalovirus exposure and HLA in healthy donors. The PCR employed 60 Vbeta primers together with 13 Jbeta primers. Measured with immunoSEQ multiplex PCR; TCRdb has only the in-frame clones, and not every one. The repertoire holds some 130,000 clones, about three quarters seen once, with around 1.5% in the top ten. Sequencing used PBMCs. These receptor sequences come from a woman younger than 30 in good health and CMV-seronegative.

The CDR3 nucleotides read TGTGCCAGCAGCTCAAGCGCCCTAGCGGGTTACCAAGAGACCCAGTACTTC. Encoded protein: CASSSSALAGYQETQYF. J is TRBJ2-5 and V is TRBV7-8; TRBD2 matches at 8 bases. This CDR3 has 17 residues. Trimming at V came to 4 bases and at J to 0 bases, leaving 10 bases not matched to a gene. CDR1 is SGHVS, CDR2 FQNEAQ, per germline. Full variable domain (missing parts from reference TRBV7-8 and TRBJ2-5): GAGVSQSPRYKVAKRGQDVALRCDPISGHVSLFWYQQALGQGPEFLTYFQNEAQLDKSGLPSDRFFAERPEGSVSTLKIQRTQQEDSAVYLCASSSSALAGYQETQYFGPGTRLLVL.

This clone was detected once. The chain couples TRBV18 to TRBJ1-2, with TRBD1 matching over 9 bases. Germline trimming cut 2 bases from V and 3 bases from J; bases unmatched to any gene: 10. This CDR3 has 17 amino acids. CDR1 is KGHSH and CDR2 is LQKENI in the germline V gene. The CDR3 DNA sequence: TGTGCCAGCTCACCAATCGGACAGGGGAGTGGGGACTATGGCTACACCTTC. The encoded protein is CASSPIGQGSGDYGYTF.

The J gene is TRBJ1-1, the V gene TRBV7-9, with D hard to call. The germline V gene has CDR1 SEHNR and CDR2 FQNEAQ (reference sequence). The V and J ends lost 2 bases and 0 bases respectively, with 10 bases between them. The CDR3 runs to 15 residues. CDR3 region: CASSLPPSVNTEAFF. In DNA form, the CDR3 reads TGTGCCAGCAGCTTACCTCCTTCTGTGAACACTGAAGCTTTCTTT.

This clone was picked up a small number of times. The CDR3 here is CASSLLTGAGELFF. The DNA of the CDR3 is TGTGCCAGCAGCTTACTCACCGGGGCCGGGGAGCTGTTTTTT. The chain recombines TRBV11-2 with TRBJ2-2; perhaps TRBD2 as D (5 bases). Germline CDR1 reads SGHAT; CDR2 reads FQNNGV. The CDR3 covers 14 residues. Trimming pared 2 bases from V and 6 bases from J, leaving 10 bases between.

CDR3 protein: CASSPRLAGSTDTQYF. The CDR3 nucleotides read TGCGCCAGCAGCCCCAGACTAGCGGGTAGCACAGATACGCAGTATTTT. J is TRBJ2-3 and V is TRBV5-1, with 10 nucleotides matching TRBD2. CDR1 SGHRS and CDR2 YFSETQ come from the germline V gene. There are 16 residues in the CDR3. V gave up 4 bases and J gave up 0 bases; unmatched junction bases: 5. The full variable domain, rest sourced from reference TRBV5-1 and TRBJ2-3, is KAGVTQTPRYLIKTRGQQVTLSCSPISGHRSVSWYQQTPGQGLQFLFEYFSETQRNKGNFPGRFSGRQFSNSRSEMNVSTLELGDSALYLCASSPRLAGSTDTQYFGPGTRLTVL.

The genes are TRBV7-2 and TRBJ2-1; 11 bases agree with TRBD2. This CDR3 is built from 15 residues. V was clipped by 5 bases and J by 7 bases; unmatched bases: 7. Germline V CDR1 and CDR2: SGHTA, FQGNSA. The CDR3 DNA follows: TGTGCCAGCAGCCGCACTAGCGGGAGCTTTAATGAGCAGTTCTTC. Protein sequence: CASSRTSGSFNEQFF.

The chain joins TRBV18 to TRBJ2-1; 10 bases match TRBD2. Germline loops: CDR1 KGHSH, CDR2 LQKENI. The CDR3 loop spans 17 amino acids. V lost 3 bases, J lost 9 bases, and 14 bases stayed unmatched. The CDR3 sequence: CASSPALAGGGGSEQFF. CDR3 nucleotides: TGTGCCAGCTCACCGGCCTTAGCGGGAGGAGGGGGGTCTGAGCAGTTCTTC.

This clone turned up a few times. The rearrangement joins TRBV30 to TRBJ1-1; 8 bases agree with TRBD1. The V segment lost 4 bases and the J segment 3 bases; nucleotides outside the gene matches: 7. This CDR3 spans 14 amino acids. Germline CDR1 reads GTSNPN; CDR2 reads SVGIG (reference sequence). CDR3 sequence (DNA): TGTGCCTGGACTCAGGGGGCGCTGGACACTGAAGCTTTCTTT. This encodes CAWTQGALDTEAFF.

The CDR3 region is CASTPTGGVGPIGYTF. CDR3 bases: TGTGCCAGCACCCCGACAGGGGGCGTAGGTCCGATTGGCTACACCTTC. This chain joins TRBV5-6 and TRBJ1-2; the match to TRBD1 covers 10 bases. Trimming cost V 6 bases and J 7 bases; bases outside gene matches: 15. Germline values: CDR1 SGHDT, CDR2 YYEEEE. This CDR3 is 16 amino acids long.

V and J are TRBV4-1 and TRBJ2-4; D not certain. Germline CDR1 and CDR2: MGHRA and YSYEKL. This CDR3 has 16 amino acids. The ends were cut back, 0 bases at V and 0 bases at J, with 9 bases in the middle. The CDR3 DNA follows: TGCGCCAGCAGCCAAGATCGCCGGGTAGCCAAAAACATTCAGTACTTC. Residues: CASSQDRRVAKNIQYF.

The chain joins TRBV18 to TRBJ2-1; maybe TRBD2 (6 bases). The CDR3 runs to 15 residues. In germline, CDR1 is KGHSH, CDR2 LQKENI. V lost 3 bases to trimming and J lost 6 bases, with 15 bases between them. CDR3 DNA sequence: TGTGCCAGCTCACCCGGCGGGGAAGGTCCCAATGAGCAGTTCTTC. It yields the protein CASSPGGEGPNEQFF. The full variable domain, with the rest looked up from reference TRBV18 and TRBJ2-1, is NAGVMQNPRHLVRRRGQEARLRCSPMKGHSHVYWYRQLPEEGLKFMVYLQKENIIDESGMPKERFSAEFPKEGPSILRIQQVVRGDSAAYFCASSPGGEGPNEQFFGPGTRLTVL.

This chain uses TRBV7-2 with TRBJ1-6; no clear D. V lost 5 bases, J lost 2 bases, and 13 bases lay in between. CDR3 length: 16 residues. Looked up from germline, CDR1 is SGHTA and CDR2 is FQGNSA. CDR3 sequence reads: CASSPLGRPYNSPLHF. CDR3 nucleotide sequence: TGTGCCAGCAGCCCTCTGGGCCGACCCTATAATTCACCCCTCCACTTT.

The V gene is TRBV2, the J gene TRBJ1-2; 7 nucleotides align to TRBD1. Germline V gene data show CDR1 as SNHLY and CDR2 as FYNNEI. With V trimmed by 4 bases and J by 8 bases, 10 bases remained unmatched. The CDR3 is made up of 14 amino acids. The CDR3 spells CASSAFDRAGGYTF. The CDR3 DNA sequence: TGTGCCAGCAGTGCTTTCGACAGGGCGGGGGGCTACACCTTC.

The gene calls are TRBV5-4 and TRBJ2-2; 9 bases agree with TRBD2. The germline V gene has CDR1 SGHNT and CDR2 YYREEE (reference sequence). This CDR3 has 16 amino acids. V lost 3 bases and J lost 6; bases outside the gene matches: 9. The CDR3 here is CASSSARAGGAGELFF. In nucleotides, the CDR3 is TGTGCCAGCAGCTCCGCCAGAGCGGGAGGAGCCGGGGAGCTGTTTTTT.

The chain links TRBV7-9 to TRBJ2-7; 9 bases are shared with TRBD2. Trimming at V came to 5 bases and at J to 0 bases, leaving 8 bases not matched to a gene. CDR1 and CDR2 (germline): SEHNR, FQNEAQ (reference sequence). The CDR3 length is 16 residues. The CDR3 loop is CASSRPAGGSSYEQYF. In DNA, the CDR3 is TGTGCCAGCAGCCGGCCAGCGGGGGGTTCCTCCTACGAGCAGTACTTC.

The chain joins TRBV27 to TRBJ1-2; 9 bases line up with TRBD1. The CDR3 is 16 amino acids. Germline values: CDR1 MNHEY, CDR2 SMNVEV (reference sequence). The V segment lost 6 bases and the J segment 2 bases; nucleotides outside the gene matches: 10. The CDR3 sequence is CASSQRGTGWNYGYTF. CDR3 sequence (DNA): TGTGCCAGCAGCCAAAGGGGGACAGGGTGGAACTATGGCTACACCTTC.

The chain recombines TRBV19 with TRBJ1-1; D perhaps matches TRBD1 (6 bases). In germline, CDR1 is LNHDA, CDR2 SQIVND (reference sequence). The CDR3 has 17 residues. Deletions cut 7 bases from V and 4 bases from J, with 25 bases between. The CDR3 loop is CASKPWTVLRGGTEAFF. The CDR3 nucleotides are TGTGCCAGTAAACCTTGGACAGTACTGCGCGGGGGCACTGAAGCTTTCTTT.

V usage is TRBV4-2 and J usage is TRBJ2-3, with D possibly matching TRBD2 (6 bases). This CDR3 is built from 15 residues. V was cut by 0 bases and J by 8 bases, with 15 bases left in between. From germline, CDR1 is LGHNA and CDR2 YNFKEQ. The chain's CDR3 is CASSQEGTSVGTQYF. CDR3 bases: TGTGCCAGCAGCCAAGAAGGGACTTCCGTGGGTACGCAGTATTTT.

This clone was found a few times. The V and J genes are TRBV30 and TRBJ1-3; the D is unclear. Trimming took 0 bases from V and 3 from J, leaving 3 bases between them. Germline V gives CDR1 GTSNPN, CDR2 SVGIG (reference sequence). This CDR3 spans 12 amino acids. The CDR3 protein is CAWSVYGNTIYF. In nucleotides, the CDR3 is TGTGCCTGGAGTGTATATGGAAACACCATATATTTT.

The chain combines TRBV15 with TRBJ1-5; TRBD1 matches 7 bases. The V segment lost 5 bases and the J segment 0 bases; nucleotides outside the gene matches: 7. Germline CDR1 and CDR2: LNHNV and YYDKDF (reference sequence). CDR3 length: 16 residues. The CDR3 nucleotides read TGTGCCACCAGCTTCGGACAGGCGCCTAGCAATCAGCCCCAGCATTTT. Amino acids: CATSFGQAPSNQPQHF. Complete variable domain (other parts from reference TRBV15 and TRBJ1-5): DAMVIQNPRYQVTQFGKPVTLSCSQTLNHNVMYWYQQKSSQAPKLLFHYYDKDFNNEADTPDNFQSRRPNTSFCFLDIRSPGLGDTAMYLCATSFGQAPSNQPQHFGDGTRLSIL.

This clone has only a few counts. J is TRBJ2-5 and V is TRBV9, with 7 bases identical to TRBD1. Trimming took 1 base from V and 1 from J; bases not matched to a gene: 13. The CDR3 runs 18 residues. Per the germline V gene, CDR1 is SGDLS and CDR2 is YYNGEE. This chain's CDR3 is CASSVMAGQTGPQETQYF. CDR3 in DNA: TGTGCCAGCAGCGTAATGGCCGGGCAGACAGGGCCCCAAGAGACCCAGTACTTC.

The V gene is TRBV6-1, the J gene TRBJ2-5; no clear D. V was shortened by 2 bases and J by 5 bases, with 6 bases between the two germline ends. CDR3 length: 12 amino acids. The germline gives CDR1 MNHNS, CDR2 SASEGT. The CDR3 bases are TGTGCCAGCAGTGAACAGAGGGAGACCCAGTACTTC. This sequence encodes CASSEQRETQYF.

The chain employs TRBV7-2 and TRBJ2-1, with 7 bases aligning to TRBD1. Germline V gives CDR1 SGHTA, CDR2 FQGNSA. V dropped 5 bases and J dropped 0; count of bases not matched to a gene: 4. The CDR3 spans 15 residues. CDR3 loop: CASSLQGVSYNEQFF. CDR3 sequence (DNA): TGTGCCAGCAGCCTTCAGGGGGTCTCCTACAATGAGCAGTTCTTC.

The J gene is TRBJ1-3, the V gene TRBV7-8; D remains unclear. CDR1 SGHVS and CDR2 FQNEAQ come from the germline V gene. The CDR3 contains 13 residues. Trimming left V 8 bases short and J 0 bases short, with 8 bases between. CDR3: CASAKSSGNTIYF. The DNA of the CDR3 is TGTGCCAGCGCGAAGAGCTCTGGAAACACCATATATTTT.

This clone has just a few counts. V gene TRBV5-8 combines with J gene TRBJ2-5, with TRBD1 matching over 9 bases. The junction had 1 base not matched to a gene; V was cut back by 0 bases and J by 1 base. Germline V CDR1 and CDR2: SGHTS, YDEGEE. The CDR3 is made up of 15 amino acids. The CDR3 coding sequence is TGTGCCAGCAGCTTGGGACAGGGGGTCCAAGAGACCCAGTACTTC. It specifies CASSLGQGVQETQYF. The full variable domain, its missing parts supplied by reference TRBV5-8 and TRBJ2-5, is EAGVTQSPTHLIKTRGQQATLRCSPISGHTSVYWYQQALGLGLQFLLWYDEGEERNRGNFPPRFSGRQFPNYSSELNVNALELEDSALYLCASSLGQGVQETQYFGPGTRLLVL.

The chain uses TRBV5-4 and TRBJ2-3, with TRBD2 as a possible D gene (6 bases). V was shortened by 3 bases and J by 4 bases, with 21 bases between the two germline ends. The CDR3 has 17 residues. Germline assignment: CDR1 SGHNT and CDR2 YYREEE (reference sequence). This CDR3 reads CASSSSGTLVSSDTQYF. CDR3 nucleotide sequence: TGTGCCAGCAGCTCTTCCGGGACTCTAGTATCGTCAGATACGCAGTATTTT.

This clone has more than one count but fewer than ten. Additional DNA sequences in this sample encode the identical CDR3. This chain joins TRBV6-5 and TRBJ2-7; D gene uncertain. The length of the CDR3 is 13 residues. In germline, CDR1 is MNHEY, CDR2 SVGAGI. V was shortened by 2 bases and J by 0 bases, with 5 bases between the two germline ends. This chain's CDR3 is CASSYRSSYEQYF. For the CDR3, the DNA is TGTGCCAGCAGTTACCGCAGCTCCTACGAGCAGTACTTC.